Listed below are T cell receptor beta chains from one sample, sequenced in a study of T cell responses to AZD1222 COVID-19 vaccine. Some clones are missing from TCRdb's copy, which holds only in-frame ones; the method was immunoSEQ multiplex PCR. Seen here are roughly 150,000 clones, around 90% observed once, and the top ten hold about 1.5%. Sequencing used peripheral blood, obtained on day 0 of AZD1222 vaccination. Receptors were obtained from an adult in good health. Each CDR3 is given with its conserved first and last residue. Fields, in order: J gene, clone size, D gene, V gene, CDR3 DNA, CDR3 protein. A D gene is named only where the DNA matches it firmly. Clone sizes are given selectively: once, few, many, or a class where the clone is expanded.

TRBJ2-3,-,TRBD2,TRBV10-3,TGTGCCATCAGTGAGAGTCGGGGGGGCGCAGATACGCAGTATTTT,CAISESRGGADTQYF
TRBJ1-5,few,-,TRBV7-9,TGTGCCAGCAGCTTGGGAGGGCAAGAACAGCCCCAGCATTTT,CASSLGGQEQPQHF
TRBJ2-1,-,TRBD2,TRBV7-8,TGTGCCAGCACCTTAGACGGACTAGCTCTCAATGAGCAGTTCTTC,CASTLDGLALNEQFF
TRBJ2-2,-,TRBD1,TRBV5-4,TGTGCCAGCAGCCCCCCAGGGGGTGCGAACACCGGGGAGCTGTTTTTT,CASSPPGGANTGELFF
TRBJ2-7,-,-,TRBV6-2/TRBV6-3,TGTGCCAGCAGTTACTCGATGAGACAGAAGTATACCTACGAGCAGTACTTC,CASSYSMRQKYTYEQYF
TRBJ1-4,-,-,TRBV19,TGTGCCAGTAGTGCCGGATCGCTTAATGAAAAACTGTTTTTT,CASSAGSLNEKLFF
TRBJ1-3,once,-,TRBV19,TGTGCCAGTAGTATATTTGGGGGATCGACAGGTCCTGGAAACACCATATATTTT,CASSIFGGSTGPGNTIYF
TRBJ2-1,once,-,TRBV24-1,TGTGCCACCAGAGGTAGTCGGGACACTGGGCGCAATGAGCAGTTCTTC,CATRGSRDTGRNEQFF
TRBJ2-7,-,TRBD1,TRBV9,TGTGCCAGCAGCCCGGGACAGGGGGCCTACGAGCAGTACTTC,CASSPGQGAYEQYF
TRBJ1-1,-,TRBD1,TRBV11-2,TGTGCCAGCAGCATTCACAGGGGGGTCACTGAAGCTTTCTTT,CASSIHRGVTEAFF
TRBJ1-3,-,-,TRBV5-6,TGTGCCAGCAGCTTGGTTGCCACCCAGGCTGGAAACACCATATATTTT,CASSLVATQAGNTIYF
TRBJ2-7,-,-,TRBV4-2,TGTGCCAGCAGCCAAGACTACGAGCAGTACTTC,CASSQDYEQYF
TRBJ1-1,once,-,TRBV4-2,TGTGCCAGCAGCCAAGGGACAAGGGGCCAGACTGAAGCTTTCTTT,CASSQGTRGQTEAFF
TRBJ2-5,-,-,TRBV5-6,TGTGCCAGCAGCGGATTGGGTACGGGGAGGGAGACCCAGTACTTC,CASSGLGTGRETQYF
TRBJ1-2,-,-,TRBV7-9,TGTGCCAGCAGCTCGAGCGGGGTGAACTATGGCTACACCTTC,CASSSSGVNYGYTF
TRBJ1-4,-,-,TRBV4-1,TGCGCCAGCAGCCCCCAGGGCGGAGAAAAACTGTTTTTT,CASSPQGGEKLFF
TRBJ1-4,-,TRBD1,TRBV6-5,TGTGCCAGCAGACAGGGGCGAGTACCTAATGAAAAACTGTTTTTT,CASRQGRVPNEKLFF
TRBJ1-2,-,TRBD1,TRBV30,TGTGCCTGGAGGTATACAGGGGTCCCCTATGGCTACACCTTC,CAWRYTGVPYGYTF
TRBJ1-1,-,TRBD1,TRBV12-3/TRBV12-4,TGTGCCAGCAGAATGGACAGGGGAACTGAAGCTTTCTTT,CASRMDRGTEAFF
TRBJ1-1,-,-,TRBV3-1/TRBV3-2,TGTGCCAGCAGCCTGGGCTACGACACTGAAGCTTTCTTT,CASSLGYDTEAFF
TRBJ2-7,once,-,TRBV12-5,TGTGCTAGTGGTTTGGTGGGCTCCGAGCAGTACTTC,CASGLVGSEQYF
TRBJ1-3,-,-,TRBV18,TGTGCCAGCTCACCACGTCTACTTGCGGACTCTGGAAACACCATATATTTT,CASSPRLLADSGNTIYF
TRBJ2-1,-,TRBD2,TRBV19,TGTGCCAGTAGTAAGAGGGAGCTAGCGGGCTACAATGAGCAGTTCTTC,CASSKRELAGYNEQFF
TRBJ2-5,-,-,TRBV29-1,TGCAGCGTTGAAGAACAACGGAACGTCCAAGAGACCCAGTACTTC,CSVEEQRNVQETQYF
TRBJ1-3,-,-,TRBV4-2,TGTGCCAGCAGCCAAGCTACAGGGAGTTCTGGAAACACCATATATTTT,CASSQATGSSGNTIYF
TRBJ1-5,-,-,TRBV29-1,TGCAGCGTGGGCAACAGCAATCAGCCCCAGCATTTT,CSVGNSNQPQHF
TRBJ1-1,-,TRBD1,TRBV7-8,TGTGCCAGCAGCCCACCCCAATGGCAGGGGGCCACTGAAGCTTTCTTT,CASSPPQWQGATEAFF
TRBJ1-1,-,-,TRBV12-3/TRBV12-4,TGTGCCAGCACCCGAGTGAACACTGAAGCTTTCTTT,CASTRVNTEAFF
TRBJ2-5,-,TRBD2,TRBV28,TGTGCCAGCAGATCTACGGGGGGGGCAGGTGAGACCCAGTACTTC,CASRSTGGAGETQYF
TRBJ2-5,-,-,TRBV6-2/TRBV6-3,TGTGCCAGCAGTTACTCGACAGTGGAGATTGAGACCCAGTACTTC,CASSYSTVEIETQYF
TRBJ1-1,-,-,TRBV28,TGTGCCAGCAGTTTTTCTAGCGGTTACGTGAACACTGAAGCTTTCTTT,CASSFSSGYVNTEAFF
TRBJ1-5,-,-,TRBV12-3/TRBV12-4,TGTGCCACTGGAGACCCACCAGATCAGCCCCAGCATTTT,CATGDPPDQPQHF
TRBJ2-5,-,TRBD2,TRBV18,TGTGCCAGCTCACCAGAACTAGCGTTTAAGACCCAGTACTTC,CASSPELAFKTQYF
TRBJ1-1,-,-,TRBV21-1,-,CASSKVGRGTEAFF
TRBJ2-5,-,-,TRBV13,TGTGCCAGCAGCCCGGCGGACTCGTCCCTGTACTTC,CASSPADSSLYF
TRBJ2-2,-,-,TRBV2,TGTGCCAGCACCCGGCTAGCTACCGCCGGGGAGCTGTTTTTT,CASTRLATAGELFF
TRBJ2-1,-,-,TRBV3-1/TRBV3-2,TGTGCCGCCAAGGGGACCCTCAATGAGCAGTTCTTC,CAAKGTLNEQFF
TRBJ1-1,once,-,TRBV30,TGTGTCCCTGGGGGGGTAACAGCTTTCTTT,CVPGGVTAFF
TRBJ1-1,-,-,TRBV5-1,TGCGCCAGCAGCCCCTACAGGGTTGACCTTATGAACACTGAAGCTTTCTTT,CASSPYRVDLMNTEAFF
TRBJ2-3,-,TRBD1,TRBV5-4,TGTGCCAGCAGCCCTGGGACAGACACAGATACGCAGTATTTT,CASSPGTDTDTQYF
TRBJ2-1,-,-,TRBV30,TGTGCCTGGAGTGTACCCCCACGCGTATGGCCATCGCTAAGTGAGCAGTTCTTC,CAWSVPPRVWPSLSEQFF
TRBJ1-2,-,-,TRBV15,TGTGCCACCAGGACAGCTAACTATGGCTACACCTTC,CATRTANYGYTF
TRBJ1-4,-,-,TRBV6-6,TGTGCCAGCAGGAACAGGGTGAACGAAAAACTGTTTTTT,CASRNRVNEKLFF
TRBJ1-1,-,TRBD1,TRBV27,TGTGCCAGCAGTCCTTTCGACAGGGTCTCGAACACTGAAGCTTTCTTT,CASSPFDRVSNTEAFF
TRBJ1-1,-,-,TRBV19,TGTGCCAGTAGTCCTAGAGGTAGAACGGTGGGGACTGAAGCTTTCTTT,CASSPRGRTVGTEAFF
TRBJ1-2,-,TRBD1,TRBV11-2,TGTGCCAGCAGCCGGGACAGGAACTATGGCTACACCTTC,CASSRDRNYGYTF
TRBJ1-6,-,-,TRBV2,TGTGCCAGCAGTAATCAGGGGTTTGAGGCTTTACTCGGTTCACCCCTCCACTTT,CASSNQGFEALLGSPLHF
TRBJ2-7,-,TRBD2,TRBV4-2,TGTGCCAGCAGCCGGGGACTAGCGGGGACCTACGAGCAGTACTTC,CASSRGLAGTYEQYF
TRBJ1-5,-,-,TRBV19,TGTGCCACTACCCAAAGCAATCAGCCCCAGCATTTT,CATTQSNQPQHF
TRBJ1-1,-,-,TRBV11-2,TGTGCCAGCAGCTTAGGACGGGGAGGTCTTCTGAACACTGAAGCTTTCTTT,CASSLGRGGLLNTEAFF
TRBJ2-3,-,-,TRBV28,TGTGCCAGCAAGGTCGGGGATAGCACAGATACGCAGTATTTT,CASKVGDSTDTQYF
TRBJ2-7,-,-,TRBV15,TGTGCCACCAGCAGATGGTGGGGGAGCAACGAGCAGTACTTC,CATSRWWGSNEQYF
TRBJ1-6,-,TRBD1,TRBV19,TGTGCCAGTAGTATTGAGGCAGGGGGCAATTCACCCCTCCACTTT,CASSIEAGGNSPLHF
TRBJ2-5,-,-,TRBV10-3,TGTGCCATCAGTGAGGGGGGTGAAGGCCAGTACTTC,CAISEGGEGQYF
TRBJ1-5,-,-,TRBV28,TGTGCCAGCAGTCCGATTAGCAATCAGCCCCAGCATTTT,CASSPISNQPQHF